A selection of T cell receptor beta chains follows, all from one sample in a study of blood T cell repertoires in COVID-19. Profiled with immunoSEQ multiplex PCR; TCRdb holds only in-frame clones, not every one. The sample yields approximately 49,000 clones, roughly four fifths seen once. Sequenced sample: peripheral blood. The source is a woman aged 55-70 years with acute or convalescent COVID-19. The CDR3 runs from the conserved cysteine through the conserved F or W. Fields, in order: V gene, D gene, J gene, CDR3 protein, CDR3 DNA. D genes are given only for firm matches.

V gene: TRBV18; D gene: TRBD1; J gene: TRBJ2-2; CDR3 protein: CASSPQTGVDTGELFF; CDR3 DNA: TGTGCCAGCTCACCACAGACAGGGGTCGACACCGGGGAGCTGTTTTTT
V gene: TRBV2; D gene: -; J gene: TRBJ2-6; CDR3 protein: CASSTLRDSGANVLTF; CDR3 DNA: TGTGCCAGCAGCACTCTCAGGGATTCTGGGGCCAACGTCCTGACTTTC
V gene: TRBV7-9; D gene: TRBD2; J gene: TRBJ2-1; CDR3 protein: CASSYRSGGEQFF; CDR3 DNA: TGTGCCAGCAGCTACAGGAGCGGGGGTGAGCAGTTCTTC
V gene: TRBV5-8; D gene: -; J gene: TRBJ2-1; CDR3 protein: CASSLFYQGNEQFF; CDR3 DNA: TGTGCCAGCAGCTTGTTCTACCAGGGGAATGAGCAGTTCTTC
V gene: TRBV3-1/TRBV3-2; D gene: -; J gene: TRBJ2-5; CDR3 protein: CASSQRGQGETQYF; CDR3 DNA: TGTGCCAGCAGCCAGCGGGGGCAGGGGGAGACCCAGTACTTC
V gene: TRBV20-1; D gene: -; J gene: TRBJ1-2; CDR3 protein: CSARQALGYTF; CDR3 DNA: TGCAGTGCTAGGCAGGCCCTGGGCTACACCTTC
V gene: TRBV7-2; D gene: TRBD1; J gene: TRBJ1-1; CDR3 protein: CASSFTGGMNTEAFF; CDR3 DNA: TGTGCCAGCAGCTTCACAGGGGGTATGAACACTGAAGCTTTCTTT
V gene: TRBV11-2; D gene: -; J gene: TRBJ2-1; CDR3 protein: CASSLGSAGEQFF; CDR3 DNA: TGTGCCAGCAGCTTAGGATCGGCAGGGGAGCAGTTCTTC
V gene: TRBV7-9; D gene: TRBD2; J gene: TRBJ2-7; CDR3 protein: CASSLGGVEQYF; CDR3 DNA: TGTGCCAGCAGTCTTGGGGGGGTTGAGCAGTACTTC
V gene: TRBV11-2; D gene: -; J gene: TRBJ1-3; CDR3 protein: CASSWRTGRGNTIYF; CDR3 DNA: TGTGCCAGCAGCTGGAGGACGGGAAGGGGAAACACCATATATTTT
V gene: TRBV6-5; D gene: -; J gene: TRBJ2-6; CDR3 protein: CASRLGGPGANVLTF; CDR3 DNA: TGTGCCAGCAGGCTGGGGGGGCCCGGGGCCAACGTCCTGACTTTC
V gene: TRBV27; D gene: TRBD2; J gene: TRBJ2-5; CDR3 protein: CASSLRGLAGDQETQYF; CDR3 DNA: TGTGCCAGCAGCCTAAGAGGGCTAGCGGGGGACCAAGAGACCCAGTACTTC
V gene: TRBV6-5; D gene: -; J gene: TRBJ1-1; CDR3 protein: CASSLTYSHTEAFF; CDR3 DNA: TGTGCCAGCAGTCTGACCTACAGTCACACTGAAGCTTTCTTT
V gene: TRBV6-4; D gene: TRBD2; J gene: TRBJ2-3; CDR3 protein: CASSDGLVPAGYF; CDR3 DNA: TGTGCCAGCAGTGACGGACTAGTTCCCGCAGGGTATTTT
V gene: TRBV18; D gene: TRBD1; J gene: TRBJ1-2; CDR3 protein: CASSPPQGQAKHTNYGYTF; CDR3 DNA: TGTGCCAGCTCACCACCACAGGGACAGGCAAAACACACTAACTATGGCTACACCTTC
V gene: TRBV28; D gene: TRBD1; J gene: TRBJ1-5; CDR3 protein: CASSPRGLSNQPQHF; CDR3 DNA: TGTGCCAGCAGTCCCAGGGGGCTCAGCAATCAGCCCCAGCATTTT
V gene: TRBV5-5; D gene: TRBD1; J gene: TRBJ1-2; CDR3 protein: CASSWGQGSFGYTF; CDR3 DNA: TGTGCCAGCAGCTGGGGACAGGGTTCGTTTGGCTACACCTTC
V gene: TRBV30; D gene: TRBD1; J gene: TRBJ1-4; CDR3 protein: CASSGTGNEKLFF; CDR3 DNA: TGTGCCTCCTCCGGGACAGGGAATGAAAAACTGTTTTTT
V gene: TRBV28; D gene: -; J gene: TRBJ2-7; CDR3 protein: CASSLNRVRSYEQYF; CDR3 DNA: TGTGCCAGCAGTTTAAATCGTGTGCGCTCCTACGAGCAGTACTTC
V gene: TRBV7-6; D gene: -; J gene: TRBJ2-1; CDR3 protein: CASSLAASREQFF; CDR3 DNA: TGTGCCAGCAGCTTAGCGGCTAGCAGGGAGCAGTTCTTC
V gene: TRBV25-1; D gene: -; J gene: TRBJ1-1; CDR3 protein: CASRREYTEAFF; CDR3 DNA: TGTGCCAGCAGAAGGGAGTACACTGAAGCTTTCTTT
V gene: TRBV3-1/TRBV3-2; D gene: TRBD1; J gene: TRBJ1-1; CDR3 protein: CASSPRGTANTEAFF; CDR3 DNA: TGTGCCAGCAGCCCCCGGGGGACAGCGAACACTGAAGCTTTCTTT
V gene: TRBV27; D gene: TRBD1; J gene: TRBJ1-4; CDR3 protein: CASSSGGGKLTTNEKLFF; CDR3 DNA: TGTGCCAGCAGTTCAGGGGGCGGAAAGCTCACAACTAATGAAAAACTGTTTTTT